These T cell receptor beta chains were read from a single sample in a study of graft-versus-host responses after intestinal transplantation. The assay was immunoSEQ multiplex PCR, and TCRdb's table has in-frame clones only and misses some. The repertoire holds about 15,000 clones, around 87% seen once, with 5.5% to 8.5% in the top ten. The sequenced sample was bone marrow, obtained nearly 130 days after intestinal transplantation. These receptors were collected from a human patient who received an intestinal transplant, so some T cells may come from the graft donor. Each CDR3 is given with its conserved first and last residue. A D gene is named only where the DNA matches it firmly. Only some rows state a clone size, as once, few, many or a class for expanded clones.

V gene,clone size,D gene,J gene,CDR3 DNA,CDR3 protein
TRBV6-1,.,.,TRBJ2-5,TGTGCCAGCAGTGAATTGGAGGAGGAAAAGACCCAGTACTTC,CASSELEEEKTQYF
TRBV9,.,.,TRBJ2-2,TGTGCCAGCAGCGTAGAAGGGGGGAGCACCGGGGAGCTGTTTTTT,CASSVEGGSTGELFF
TRBV19,.,.,TRBJ1-2,TGTGCCAGTAGTATCAGTCCAGGATCCATCTATGGCTACACCTTC,CASSISPGSIYGYTF
TRBV19,.,.,TRBJ2-7,TGTGCCAGTAGTAGCGACCTCGAGAGCTCCTACGAGCAGTACTTC,CASSSDLESSYEQYF
TRBV13,.,TRBD2,TRBJ2-1,TGTGCCAGCAGCCCAAGGGTTAGCGGGAATTTCGATGAGCAGTTCTTC,CASSPRVSGNFDEQFF
TRBV10-1,.,.,TRBJ2-1,TGCGCCAGCAGTGAGTCAGGGGGAGGCGATGAGCAGTTCTTC,CASSESGGGDEQFF
TRBV28,.,TRBD1,TRBJ1-3,TGTGCCAGCAGTTTAGCTACAGGGGCTGGAAACACCATATATTTT,CASSLATGAGNTIYF
TRBV28,.,.,TRBJ2-7,TGTGCCAGCAACGGGGCCGCATACGAGCAGTACTTC,CASNGAAYEQYF
TRBV5-8,.,TRBD1,TRBJ1-4,TGTGCCAGCAGCTTGGGGACAGGGGCTAAGGAAAAACTGTTTTTT,CASSLGTGAKEKLFF
TRBV5-6,.,TRBD2,TRBJ2-1,TGTGCCAGCAGCTTGGAGGCTAGCGGGAATGAGCAGTTCTTC,CASSLEASGNEQFF
TRBV4-3,.,.,TRBJ2-7,TGCGCCAGCAGCCAAGGCGAGGCGGGCGAGCAGTACTTC,CASSQGEAGEQYF
TRBV11-2,.,TRBD1,TRBJ2-7,TGTGCCAGCAGCTCGGACAGGTATCCCTACGAGCAGTACTTC,CASSSDRYPYEQYF
TRBV5-6,.,TRBD1,TRBJ2-3,TGTGCCAGCAGCTTGGAGGACAGGGGGCCAGATACGCAGTATTTT,CASSLEDRGPDTQYF
TRBV2,once,.,TRBJ2-7,TGTGCCAGCAGAATCTACGAGCAGTACTTC,CASRIYEQYF
TRBV10-3,.,TRBD1,TRBJ2-7,TGTGCCATCGGACAGGCCCACGAGCAGTACTTC,CAIGQAHEQYF
TRBV6-5,.,.,TRBJ2-2,TGTGCCAGCAGGAGAGTCGGGGCGAACACCGGGGGGCTGTTTTTT,CASRRVGANTGGLFF
TRBV19,.,.,TRBJ2-1,TGTGCCAGTAGTAGGGACCTGAGCTCCTACAATGAGCAGTTCTTC,CASSRDLSSYNEQFF
TRBV13,.,.,TRBJ1-3,TGTGCCAGCAGCTTAGGGGTTGGAAACACCATATATTTT,CASSLGVGNTIYF
TRBV28,.,TRBD1,TRBJ2-7,TGTGCCAGCAGTTTCCCGGGCCGGGACAGCGAAAGTCGGGCCTACGAGCAGTACTTC,CASSFPGRDSESRAYEQYF
TRBV21-1,.,.,TRBJ2-3,TGTGCCAGCAGCAAAAATCGGGACAGGGGAAACGCTACGCAGTATTTT,CASSKNRDRGNATQYF
TRBV19,.,TRBD2,TRBJ2-1,TGTGCCAGTAGTAAGGGGGGTAGCGGGAGGTTTTACAATGAGCAGTTCTTC,CASSKGGSGRFYNEQFF
TRBV19,.,.,TRBJ2-5,TGTGCCAGTAGTATTTCAGCGAGAGGCGTAGAGACCCAGTACTTC,CASSISARGVETQYF
TRBV6-6,.,TRBD2,TRBJ2-7,TGTGCCAGCAGGCCTACTAGCGGGAGCTCCTACGAGCAGTACTTC,CASRPTSGSSYEQYF
TRBV27,.,.,TRBJ2-7,TGTGCCAGCAGTTTATCGTGGTCCCACGAGCAGTACTTC,CASSLSWSHEQYF
TRBV7-7,.,.,TRBJ2-3,TGTGCTAGCAGCTTAGGGAGGCTGGGACAGCACACAGATACGCAGTATTTT,CASSLGRLGQHTDTQYF
TRBV10-1,.,TRBD1,TRBJ2-7,TGCGCCAGCAGTGAAGAGGACAGGGATTCAGGCGAGCAGTACTTC,CASSEEDRDSGEQYF
TRBV6-5,.,TRBD2,TRBJ2-1,TGTGCCAGCGGGCTAGCGGGAGAGGGTGAGCAGTTCTTC,CASGLAGEGEQFF
TRBV2,.,.,TRBJ1-3,TGTGCCAGCAGTGAGTGGCGCTCTGGAAACACCATATATTTT,CASSEWRSGNTIYF
TRBV7-2,.,.,TRBJ2-5,TGTGCCAGCAGCTTAGCGGGCGGGTACCAAGAGACCCAGTACTTC,CASSLAGGYQETQYF
TRBV5-1,.,.,TRBJ2-1,TGCGCCAGCAGAAAGGGCGACCGCAATGAGCAGTTCTTC,CASRKGDRNEQFF